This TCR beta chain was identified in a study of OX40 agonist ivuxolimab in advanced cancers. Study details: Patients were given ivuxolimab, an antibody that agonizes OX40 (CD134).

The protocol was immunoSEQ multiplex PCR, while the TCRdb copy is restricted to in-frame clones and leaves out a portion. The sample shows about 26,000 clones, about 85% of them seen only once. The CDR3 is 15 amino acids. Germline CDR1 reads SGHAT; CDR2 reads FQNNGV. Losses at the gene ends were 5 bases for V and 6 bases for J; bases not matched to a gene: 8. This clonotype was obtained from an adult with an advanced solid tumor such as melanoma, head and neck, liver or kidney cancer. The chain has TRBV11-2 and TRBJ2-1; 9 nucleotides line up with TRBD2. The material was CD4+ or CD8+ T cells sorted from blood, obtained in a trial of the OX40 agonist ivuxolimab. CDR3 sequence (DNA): TGTGCCAGCAGCCCCGGGGCGGGAGGGCGCAATGAGCAGTTCTTC. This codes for CASSPGAGGRNEQFF. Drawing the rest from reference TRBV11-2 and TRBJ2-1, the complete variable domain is EAGVAQSPRYKIIEKRQSVAFWCNPISGHATLYWYQQILGQGPKLLIQFQNNGVVDDSQLPKDRFSAERLKGVDSTLKIQPAKLEDSAVYLCASSPGAGGRNEQFFGPGTRLTVL.